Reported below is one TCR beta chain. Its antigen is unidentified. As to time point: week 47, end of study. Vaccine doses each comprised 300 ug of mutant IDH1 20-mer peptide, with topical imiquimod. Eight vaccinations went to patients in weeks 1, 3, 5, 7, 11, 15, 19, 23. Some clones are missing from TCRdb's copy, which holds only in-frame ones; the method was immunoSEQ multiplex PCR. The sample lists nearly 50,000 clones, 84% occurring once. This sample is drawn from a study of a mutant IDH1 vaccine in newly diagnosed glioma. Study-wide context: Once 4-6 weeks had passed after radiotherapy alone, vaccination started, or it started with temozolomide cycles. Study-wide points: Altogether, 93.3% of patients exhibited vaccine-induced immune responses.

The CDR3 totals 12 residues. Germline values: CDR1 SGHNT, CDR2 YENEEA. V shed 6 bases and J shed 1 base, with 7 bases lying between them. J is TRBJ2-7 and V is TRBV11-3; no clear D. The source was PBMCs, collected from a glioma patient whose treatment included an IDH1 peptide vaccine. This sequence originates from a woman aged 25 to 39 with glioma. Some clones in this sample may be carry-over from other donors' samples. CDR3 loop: CASRGSSYEQYF. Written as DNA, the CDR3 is TGTGCCAGCAGGGGATCTTCCTACGAGCAGTACTTC.